The 23 T cell receptor beta chains given below trace back to one sample, sequenced in a study of T-cell memory formation after mild COVID-19. One entry per CDR3 protein, called by TCRdb with MiXCR from the 5' RACE reads. The data hold roughly 300,000 distinct CDR3 sequences, with over 7% observed a single time. Material: PBMCs or a T cell subset sorted from them (not recorded which). The receptors shown here come from a man younger than 35 who had mild COVID-19 (a few samples of this study predate the infection). Cell type and time point are not known.

For the CDR3, the DNA is TGTGCCAGCAGTTTATATGTGGGGGACACTGAAGCTTTCTTT. This codes for CASSLYVGDTEAFF. The rearrangement links TRBV6-5 to TRBJ1-1, with D possibly matching TRBD1 (5 bases). The CDR3 length is 14 residues. Germline-derived CDR1 and CDR2 are MNHEY and SVGAGI. Between the trimmed V and J ends, which lost 4 bases and 3 bases, there was a span of 12 bases.

A few counts support this clonotype. The chain uses TRBV19 and TRBJ1-5, with 7 bases matching TRBD1. V lost 8 bases, J lost 2 bases, and 6 bases stayed unmatched. The germline V gene has CDR1 LNHDA and CDR2 SQIVND (reference sequence). CDR3 length: 14 amino acids. The CDR3 sequence: CASSTGLGNQPQHF. Here the CDR3 DNA reads TGTGCCAGTTCGACAGGGTTGGGCAATCAGCCCCAGCATTTT.

This chain joins TRBV25-1 and TRBJ1-1; D is undetermined. CDR3 length equals 12 residues. Germline V gene sequence: CDR1 MGHDK, CDR2 SYGVNS. The V end lost 9 bases, the J end lost 7 bases, and 15 bases lay between the germline ends. The CDR3 region has the DNA TGTGCCAGAAGACGGTGGAATGATGAAGCTTTCTTT. This sequence encodes CARRRWNDEAFF.

This clonotype was counted a few times. This chain links TRBV7-9 with TRBJ2-7; D gene ambiguous. The CDR3 contains 16 residues. Looked up from germline, CDR1 is SEHNR and CDR2 is FQNEAQ (reference sequence). Trimming took off 5 bases at V and 0 bases at J, with 17 bases between the two ends. CDR3 sequence reads: CASSPPSRRSSYEQYF. The CDR3 nucleotides read TGTGCCAGCAGCCCGCCATCCCGCAGAAGCTCCTACGAGCAGTACTTC. Filled out from reference TRBV7-9 and TRBJ2-7, the complete variable domain reads DTGVSQNPRHKITKRGQNVTFRCDPISEHNRLYWYRQTLGQGPEFLTYFQNEAQLEKSRLLSDRFSAERPKGSFSTLEIQRTEQGDSAMYLCASSPPSRRSSYEQYFGPGTRLTVT.

The genes are TRBV19 and TRBJ1-1; tentative D call: TRBD1 (6 bases). CDR1 and CDR2 from the germline V gene are LNHDA and SQIVND (reference sequence). The ends were cut back, 5 bases at V and 7 bases at J, with 23 bases in the middle. The CDR3 is made up of 16 amino acids. CDR3 in DNA: TGTGCCAGTAGTCACCGCGGCGGGGGCGCGGGCAGTGAAGCTTTCTTT. This translates into CASSHRGGGAGSEAFF.

Only a few counts were recorded for this clonotype. The V and J genes are TRBV12-3 or TRBV12-4 and TRBJ1-1; D unclear. CDR3 size: 13 residues. V was cut by 5 bases and J by 0 bases, with 7 bases left in between. DNA for the CDR3: TGTGCCAGCAGTCGAGCAATGAACACTGAAGCTTTCTTT. Residues: CASSRAMNTEAFF.

This clonotype occurred many times. CDR3: CASSPSAGATWYSETQYF. DNA for the CDR3: TGTGCCAGCTCACCATCAGCGGGGGCCACCTGGTATAGTGAGACCCAGTACTTC. This chain links TRBV18 with TRBJ2-5; 8 bases match TRBD2. From germline, CDR1 is KGHSH and CDR2 LQKENI. CDR3 length equals 18 residues. After removal of 2 bases from V and 5 bases from J, the junction contained 16 bases not matched to a gene.

This clonotype was seen more than once but under ten times. The J gene is TRBJ1-2, the V gene TRBV6-1, with TRBD1 identical over 7 bases. Germline V lookup: CDR1 MNHNS, CDR2 SASEGT. This CDR3 is built from 13 residues. Unmatched junction bases numbered 2, after V lost 3 bases and J lost 4 bases. The CDR3 protein is CASSEGDSYGYTF. DNA of the CDR3: TGTGCCAGCAGTGAGGGGGACAGCTATGGCTACACCTTC.

This clonotype appeared many times. DNA for the CDR3: TGCGCCAGTGAGACAGGGAACACCGGGGAGCTGTTTTTT. Amino acid sequence: CASETGNTGELFF. This chain links TRBV5-1 with TRBJ2-2; TRBD1 is a possible D gene (6 bases). The CDR3 length is 13 residues. Trimming pared 8 bases from V and 1 base from J, leaving 9 bases between. Germline V CDR1 and CDR2: SGHRS, YFSETQ.

In its sample, this clonotype was seen a few times. The chain has TRBV5-1 and TRBJ2-3, with 10 bases identical to TRBD2. CDR1 and CDR2 (germline): SGHRS, YFSETQ. This CDR3 contains 16 residues. Unmatched junction bases numbered 14, after V lost 7 bases and J lost 6 bases. DNA for the CDR3: TGCGCCAGCGCGCCCTACCTAGCGGGGGCAGGGGATACGCAGTATTTT. It specifies CASAPYLAGAGDTQYF.

The V and J genes are TRBV27 and TRBJ2-5, with a possible D match to TRBD2 (5 bases). CDR3 length: 14 amino acids. The germline V and J ends were trimmed by 6 bases and 2 bases, with 13 bases remaining between them. Germline V gene lookup returns CDR1 MNHEY and CDR2 SMNVEV (reference sequence). The CDR3 DNA follows: TGTGCCAGCAGCCCGGACTGGTTGCAAGAGACCCAGTACTTC. Its protein product is CASSPDWLQETQYF.

This clonotype was seen more than once but under ten times. The V call is TRBV13, the J call TRBJ2-7; 8 nucleotides agree with TRBD1. V was clipped by 2 bases and J by 1 base; unmatched bases: 4. The germline gives CDR1 PRHDT, CDR2 FYEKMQ (reference sequence). This CDR3 has 15 amino acids. The CDR3 reads CASSLSTGGSYEQYF. The CDR3 DNA follows: TGTGCCAGCAGCTTAAGCACAGGGGGTTCCTACGAGCAGTACTTC.

In its sample, this clonotype was seen a few times. The V and J genes are TRBV3-1 and TRBJ2-7; maybe TRBD2 (5 bases). From germline, CDR1 is LGHDT and CDR2 YNNKEL (reference sequence). Trimming took off 3 bases at V and 5 bases at J, with 17 bases between the two ends. CDR3 length: 15 amino acids. CDR3 DNA: TGTGCCAGCAGCCAGACCGTACTAGGATCAGACGAGCAGTACTTC. Translation gives CASSQTVLGSDEQYF.

There are a few counts of this clonotype. The chain uses TRBV12-3 or TRBV12-4 and TRBJ1-6; D is perhaps TRBD1 (5 bases). V dropped 5 bases and J dropped 8 bases, with 16 bases sitting between them. This CDR3 contains 15 residues. CDR3 residues: CASSPGGVGDSPLHF. DNA of the CDR3: TGTGCCAGCAGTCCCGGGGGGGTAGGAGATTCACCCCTCCACTTT.

A note on this clonotype: Germline and junction disagree at one end, which may indicate a read error. The V call is TRBV29-1, the J call TRBJ2-3; TRBD1 matches 7 bases. CDR1 and CDR2 from the germline V gene are SQVTM and ANQGSEA. The CDR3 consists of 13 residues. The CDR3 protein is CSDEEGATDTQYF. CDR3 DNA: TGCAGCGATGAAGAGGGGGCAACAGATACGCAGTATTTT.

This clonotype was found many times. The genes are TRBV20-1 and TRBJ1-2; D unresolved. Germline CDR1 and CDR2: DFQATT and SNEGSKA (reference sequence). Trimming took 4 bases from V and 5 from J, leaving 5 bases between them. The CDR3 length is 10 residues. The CDR3 reads CSATYYGYTF. The DNA for the CDR3 is TGCAGTGCTACCTATTATGGCTACACCTTC.

As DNA, the CDR3 is TGTGCCAGCAGCCTTAGTCGCATCGAAGAGCAGTACGTC. Its translation: CASSLSRIEEQYV. The V and J genes are TRBV7-8 and TRBJ2-7; D uncertain. V lost 5 bases and J 7 bases, leaving 15 bases between the germline ends. Per germline, CDR1 SGHVS and CDR2 FQNEAQ. The CDR3 has 13 residues.

The V and J genes are TRBV9 and TRBJ1-2, with TRBD1 matching 9 bases. Unmatched junction bases numbered 16, after V lost 6 bases and J lost 4 bases. CDR3 length: 17 amino acids. The V gene's germline CDR1 is SGDLS and CDR2 YYNGEE. Here the CDR3 reads CASTIGTGPLAGYGYTF. The CDR3 bases are TGTGCCAGCACCATCGGGACAGGGCCTTTGGCGGGCTATGGCTACACCTTC.

J is TRBJ2-7 and V is TRBV27; a possible D gene is TRBD2 (5 bases). Trimming removed 6 bases from V and 2 bases from J, with 8 bases in between. This CDR3 contains 12 residues. The germline V gene encodes CDR1 MNHEY and CDR2 SMNVEV (reference sequence). For the CDR3, the DNA is TGTGCCAGCAGGACCGGGACCTACGAGCAGTACTTC. It translates to CASRTGTYEQYF.

The J gene is TRBJ1-1, the V gene TRBV27; D possibly corresponds to TRBD1 (6 bases). The CDR3 has 12 residues. V was trimmed by 3 bases and J by 8 bases, leaving 10 bases between them. The germline V gene encodes CDR1 MNHEY and CDR2 SMNVEV (reference sequence). This CDR3 is CASSFGGREAFF. The CDR3 nucleotides are TGTGCCAGCAGTTTTGGGGGCAGGGAAGCTTTCTTT.

This sequence joins TRBV4-2 and TRBJ1-2; the D is unclear. Germline CDR1 and CDR2: LGHNA and YNFKEQ. This CDR3 spans 13 amino acids. The V and J ends lost 0 bases and 7 bases respectively, with 9 bases between them. The CDR3 coding sequence is TGTGCCAGCAGCCAAGATAATTGGTTTGGCTACACCTTC. Encoded protein: CASSQDNWFGYTF.

This clonotype came up a few times. The chain joins TRBV7-2 to TRBJ1-6; 8 bases fit TRBD1. Germline CDR1 SGHTA, CDR2 FQGNSA. Trimming removed 3 bases from V and 6 bases from J; junction bases left unmatched: 4. The CDR3 length is 15 residues. The CDR3 DNA sequence: TGTGCCAGCAGCTTGGACAGGGCCATTAATTCACCCCTCCACTTT. Protein: CASSLDRAINSPLHF.

V gene TRBV20-1 combines with J gene TRBJ1-1; unclear D gene. The CDR3 loop spans 13 amino acids. Trimming left V 0 bases short and J 0 bases short, with 5 bases between. Germline V gene lookup returns CDR1 DFQATT and CDR2 SNEGSKA (reference sequence). The CDR3 is CSARDQLNTEAFF. CDR3 nucleotide sequence: TGCAGTGCTAGAGATCAATTGAACACTGAAGCTTTCTTT.